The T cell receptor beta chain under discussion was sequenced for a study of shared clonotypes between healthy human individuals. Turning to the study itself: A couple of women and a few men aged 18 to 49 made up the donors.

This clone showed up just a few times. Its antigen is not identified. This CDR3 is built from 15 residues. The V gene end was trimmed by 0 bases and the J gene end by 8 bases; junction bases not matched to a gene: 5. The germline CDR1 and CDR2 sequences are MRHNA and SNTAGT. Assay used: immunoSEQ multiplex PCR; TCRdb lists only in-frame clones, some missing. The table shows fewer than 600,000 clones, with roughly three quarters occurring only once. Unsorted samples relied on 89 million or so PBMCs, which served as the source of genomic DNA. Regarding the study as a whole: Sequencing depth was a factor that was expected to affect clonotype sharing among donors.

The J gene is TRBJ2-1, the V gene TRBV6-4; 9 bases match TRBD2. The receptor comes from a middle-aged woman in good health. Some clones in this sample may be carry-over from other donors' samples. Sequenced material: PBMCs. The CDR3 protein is CASSDSSGSWDEQFF. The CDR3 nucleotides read TGTGCCAGCAGTGACTCTAGCGGGAGTTGGGATGAGCAGTTCTTC.